Each of the 18 T cell receptor beta chains below was sequenced from the same sample in a study of T cells after posttransplantation cyclophosphamide. Busulfan-fludarabine conditioning, marrow transplant, and cyclophosphamide on days +3 and +4 were administered. The data were produced by immunoSEQ multiplex PCR, yet TCRdb's version contains in-frame clones alone and is incomplete. The table lists about 25,000 clones, with no singletons. Sequencing used PBMCs, obtained after allogeneic stem cell transplant with posttransplant cyclophosphamide. The receptors were gathered from a young adult male patient who received an allogeneic stem cell transplant from a related donor, was CMV-positive, and had no GVHD. Part of the T cell pool may stem from the graft donor.

This clone was counted ten times or more. The chain is built from TRBV5-4 and TRBJ2-3; D perhaps matches TRBD2 (5 bases). Germline V lookup: CDR1 SGHNT, CDR2 YYREEE (reference sequence). The CDR3 sequence is 13 residues long. Trimming left V 3 bases short and J 5 bases short, with 10 bases between. CDR3 protein: CASSSERLDTQYF. The CDR3 DNA follows: TGTGCCAGCAGCTCCGAGCGGTTAGATACGCAGTATTTT.

This clone was seen repeatedly, ten times or more. The rearrangement uses TRBV27 and TRBJ2-7; 11 bases are shared with TRBD2. Germline trimming cut 4 bases from V and 2 bases from J; bases unmatched to any gene: 1. Germline CDR1 is MNHEY and CDR2 is SMNVEV (reference sequence). CDR3 length: 14 residues. CDR3 nucleotide sequence: TGTGCCAGCAGTTCGGGACTAGCGGCCTACGAGCAGTACTTC. Amino acid sequence: CASSSGLAAYEQYF.

This clone came up many times. This chain uses TRBV12-5 with TRBJ2-7; TRBD2 agrees at 9 bases. The CDR3 loop spans 15 amino acids. V shed 6 bases and J 2 bases; nucleotides not matched to a gene: 8. Germline V gene lookup returns CDR1 LGHNT and CDR2 FRNRAP. CDR3 sequence (DNA): TGTGCTAGTGGCACCGAGCGGGAGGAGACCTACGAGCAGTACTTC. Protein: CASGTEREETYEQYF.

This clone was detected many times. The chain links TRBV7-2 to TRBJ2-7; TRBD2 is a possible D gene (5 bases). The CDR3 has 14 amino acids. Germline lookup yields CDR1 SGHTA and CDR2 FQGNSA. V lost 3 bases and J 4 bases, leaving 13 bases between the germline ends. The CDR3 sequence is CASSFQRPGYEQYF. CDR3 nucleotides: TGTGCCAGCAGCTTCCAACGGCCGGGGTACGAGCAGTACTTC.

At least ten counts were recorded for this clone. The chain is built from TRBV7-9 and TRBJ1-2; D not resolved. CDR1 and CDR2 from the germline V gene are SEHNR and FQNEAQ (reference sequence). This CDR3 region has 14 residues. V gave up 3 bases and J gave up 4 bases, with 12 bases separating them. The CDR3 is CASSFAMLAYGYTF. The CDR3 DNA follows: TGTGCCAGCAGCTTTGCCATGTTGGCCTATGGCTACACCTTC.

This clone was recorded many times. The V gene is TRBV4-2, the J gene TRBJ2-7, with TRBD2 matching 9 bases. V shed 3 bases, J shed 0 bases, and the junction held 12 bases outside the gene matches. Germline V CDR1 and CDR2: LGHNA, YNFKEQ. The CDR3 runs 18 residues. CDR3 nucleotides: TGTGCCAGCAGCCAGAGGGGGGTGACTAGCGGAATCTCCTACGAGCAGTACTTC. Protein product: CASSQRGVTSGISYEQYF.

This clone was counted ten times or more. The V gene is TRBV5-5, the J gene TRBJ2-2; 7 nucleotides agree with TRBD2. J lost 0 bases, V lost 4 bases, and 6 bases had no gene match. The CDR3 is 16 residues long. Germline V lookup: CDR1 SGHKS, CDR2 YYEKEE (reference sequence). The CDR3: CASSLLGLANTGELFF. In DNA, the CDR3 is TGTGCCAGCAGCCTCCTAGGACTAGCGAACACCGGGGAGCTGTTTTTT.

This clone was counted many times. The V and J genes are TRBV28 and TRBJ2-7; maybe TRBD1 (6 bases). Deletions cut 5 bases from V and 4 bases from J, with 15 bases between. The CDR3 contains 14 residues. Germline values: CDR1 MDHEN, CDR2 SYDVKM. CDR3 coding DNA: TGTGCCAGCAGTCGCCGGGACATAGCATACGAGCAGTACTTC. This encodes CASSRRDIAYEQYF.

This clone turned up a few times. In DNA, the CDR3 is TGTGCCAGCAGCTTAGAGGCTAGCGGATACTCCTACGAGCAGTACTTC. Translating it yields CASSLEASGYSYEQYF. The rearrangement links TRBV7-6 to TRBJ2-5; 7 bases line up with TRBD2. Gene TRBJ2-7 matches the end of the DNA better, so the J call may be wrong. Per the germline V gene, CDR1 is SGHVS and CDR2 is FNYEAQ. The CDR3 is made up of 16 amino acids.

This clone was detected ten times or more. The V and J genes are TRBV4-1 and TRBJ2-5; 7 bases map to TRBD2. The germline V gene has CDR1 MGHRA and CDR2 YSYEKL. V gave up 1 base and J gave up 2 bases; unmatched junction bases: 4. The CDR3 extends over 15 amino acids. For the CDR3, the DNA is TGCGCCAGCAGCCAAGTTACCGGGGGGCAAGAGACCCAGTACTTC. Protein: CASSQVTGGQETQYF.

This clone was counted at least ten times. This chain uses TRBV18 with TRBJ1-6, with 9 nucleotides matching TRBD1. The CDR3 is 18 amino acids. Germline V gene data show CDR1 as KGHSH and CDR2 as LQKENI. Unmatched junction bases numbered 7, after V lost 4 bases and J lost 0 bases. As DNA, the CDR3 is TGTGCCAGCTCACAAGGACAGGGGCCGAGCTCCTATAATTCACCCCTCCACTTT. The encoded protein is CASSQGQGPSSYNSPLHF.

This clone appeared many times. V is TRBV28 and J is TRBJ2-7, with D maybe TRBD2 (7 bases). Germline CDR1 and CDR2: MDHEN and SYDVKM. Trimming left V 4 bases short and J 7 bases short, with 29 bases between. The CDR3 totals 18 residues. CDR3: CASSSLNRERPGRGEQYF. The CDR3 DNA sequence: TGTGCCAGCAGTTCATTGAACCGGGAGCGCCCGGGGAGGGGGGAGCAGTACTTC.

This clone showed up many times. CDR3 protein: CASSRTGGLVNTEAFF. DNA of the CDR3: TGTGCCAGCAGTCGTACAGGGGGCTTGGTTAACACTGAAGCTTTCTTT. The chain joins TRBV28 to TRBJ1-1; 9 nucleotides line up with TRBD1. This CDR3 is built from 16 residues. V was clipped by 5 bases and J by 2 bases; unmatched bases: 9. CDR1 is MDHEN and CDR2 is SYDVKM in the germline V gene.

This clone was seen many times. The chain is built from TRBV19 and TRBJ1-1; maybe TRBD1 (6 bases). With 6 bases removed from V and 1 base from J, the gap between germline ends came to 9 bases. The germline gives CDR1 LNHDA, CDR2 SQIVND (reference sequence). The CDR3 has 13 residues. The CDR3 nucleotides are TGTGCCAGTAGCCGGGGACAGAACACTGAAGCTTTCTTT. Encoded protein: CASSRGQNTEAFF.

This clone was seen at least ten times. The chain employs TRBV5-6 and TRBJ1-2; the D is unclear. CDR1 is SGHDT and CDR2 is YYEEEE in the germline V gene. V was cut by 0 bases and J by 5 bases, with 5 bases left in between. The CDR3 runs 12 residues. DNA for the CDR3: TGTGCCAGCAGCTTGGCCGGGTATGGCTACACCTTC. Its translation: CASSLAGYGYTF.

This clone occurred many times. V and J are TRBV19 and TRBJ2-3; 7 nucleotides match TRBD1. The V gene end was trimmed by 3 bases and the J gene end by 6 bases; junction bases not matched to a gene: 3. The CDR3 has 13 amino acids. From germline, CDR1 is LNHDA and CDR2 SQIVND (reference sequence). The CDR3 sequence is CASSIVTGDTQYF. The CDR3 DNA follows: TGTGCCAGTAGTATTGTGACAGGGGATACGCAGTATTTT.

This clone has only a few counts. This chain connects TRBV4-3 to TRBJ2-5, with 11 bases identical to TRBD1. Germline CDR1 and CDR2: LGHNA and YSLEER. The CDR3 runs to 13 residues. Trimming at V came to 4 bases and at J to 11 bases, leaving 6 bases not matched to a gene. CDR3 in amino acids: CASSRDRGSEQYF. As DNA, the CDR3 is TGCGCCAGCAGCCGGGACAGGGGGAGTGAGCAGTACTTC.

This clone was observed a handful of times. This sequence joins TRBV19 and TRBJ2-4, with a weak D call TRBD1 (6 bases). The CDR3 contains 14 residues. V dropped 6 bases and J dropped 10 bases, with 19 bases sitting between them. Per germline, CDR1 LNHDA and CDR2 SQIVND (reference sequence). As DNA, the CDR3 is TGTGCCAGTAGCCAAAGGCAGGGGTTTCGGATTCAGTACTTC. Translation gives CASSQRQGFRIQYF.